The sequence of this T cell receptor beta chain was determined in a study of blood T cell repertoires in COVID-19. Germline V lookup: CDR1 SGHAT, CDR2 FQNNGV. This CDR3 comprises 16 residues. J lost 0 bases, V lost 4 bases, and 6 bases had no gene match. Per the authors' pipeline: It was from reference gene primer amplification that nucleated cell counts were estimated. The method was immunoSEQ multiplex PCR; TCRdb's version includes in-frame clones alone and lacks a portion of them. V, J and clone size reflect that table, while D and trimming were determined from the DNA. The table shows under 200,000 clones, with roughly nine tenths occurring only once. This clone occurred once.

The TCR originated in a woman between 65 and 79 years old with acute or convalescent COVID-19. The sequencing input was peripheral blood. The V and J genes are TRBV11-2 and TRBJ1-3; 7 bases agree with TRBD1. CDR3: CASSSLQGRSGNTIYF. The CDR3 DNA reads as TGTGCCAGCAGCTCTCTACAGGGGCGCTCTGGAAACACCATATATTTT.